The 12 T cell receptor beta chains presented below share a single source sample, sequenced in a study of blood T cell repertoires in COVID-19 (TCRdb year 2020). Preparation of the library involved the immunoSEQ multiplex PCR assay. TCRdb limited this immuneACCESS table to in-frame rearrangements with V and J called. A share of clones is missing; checked studies link under half to unresolved V genes, and the rest is unexplained. This sample lists about 220,000 clones; approximately 86% were detected once. The biggest ten clones account for more than 2.5% of the sample. The sample taken for sequencing was peripheral blood. These receptor sequences come from a woman aged 30 to 39 who had recovered from COVID-19.

This rearrangement joins TRBV6-2 or TRBV6-3 to TRBJ2-6, with D perhaps matching TRBD1 (5 bases). The V gene's germline CDR1 is MNHEY and CDR2 SVGEGT. Trimming pared 5 bases from V and 0 bases from J, leaving 14 bases between. The CDR3 consists of 17 residues. The CDR3 DNA is TGTGCCAGCAGTGGGGCCGAGGCAAACTCTGGGGCCAACGTCCTGACTTTC. Its translation: CASSGAEANSGANVLTF.

The chain joins TRBV4-1 to TRBJ1-5; TRBD1 agrees at 7 bases. The CDR3 loop spans 18 amino acids. The ends lost 0 bases at V and 5 bases at J; junction bases unmatched: 13. Per germline, CDR1 MGHRA and CDR2 YSYEKL. In nucleotides, the CDR3 is TGCGCCAGCAGCCAAGAAAAAACGGGCGAGGGGGCCCATCAGCCCCAGCATTTT. It encodes CASSQEKTGEGAHQPQHF.

The chain recombines TRBV5-4 with TRBJ1-1; D possibly corresponds to TRBD1 (5 bases). With 1 base removed from V and 1 base from J, the gap between germline ends came to 8 bases. Germline CDR1 SGHNT, CDR2 YYREEE (reference sequence). This CDR3 is built from 14 residues. CDR3 residues: CASSLYQGNTEAFF. The CDR3 DNA follows: TGTGCCAGCAGCTTGTATCAGGGGAACACTGAAGCTTTCTTT.

CDR3 DNA sequence: TGTGCCAGCAGCTCAGGGGGCTGGGAACTGTTTTTT. It specifies CASSSGGWELFF. The chain recombines TRBV7-9 with TRBJ1-4; TRBD1 matches at 8 bases. This CDR3 region has 12 residues. V dropped 4 bases and J dropped 12; count of bases not matched to a gene: 4. CDR1 and CDR2 from the germline V gene are SEHNR and FQNEAQ (reference sequence).

This chain links TRBV6-2 or TRBV6-3 with TRBJ2-2; D is unclear. From germline, CDR1 is MNHEY and CDR2 SVGEGT. The CDR3 runs to 13 residues. V was clipped by 3 bases and J by 5 bases, with 7 bases between them. The CDR3 here is CASSYPRTGELFF. The CDR3 DNA reads TGTGCCAGCAGTTATCCCCGGACCGGGGAGCTGTTTTTT.

This chain joins TRBV7-6 and TRBJ2-2; 7 positions agree with TRBD1. The CDR3 extends over 16 amino acids. J gave up 2 bases and V 5 bases, and 8 bases lay outside the gene matches. Germline V gene lookup returns CDR1 SGHVS and CDR2 FNYEAQ. The DNA for the CDR3 is TGTGCCAGCAGCCCTCGACAGGGCGGTAACACCGGGGAGCTGTTTTTT. Protein product: CASSPRQGGNTGELFF.

The rearrangement uses TRBV7-2 and TRBJ1-4, with D perhaps TRBD1 (5 bases). Germline CDR1 reads SGHTA; CDR2 reads FQGNSA. Trimming removed 1 base at V and 5 bases at J, with 17 bases between. CDR3 length equals 17 residues. CDR3 sequence (DNA): TGTGCCAGCAGCTTAGAGTCTTGGCCAGGGCTAAATGAAAAACTGTTTTTT. Translated, it gives CASSLESWPGLNEKLFF.

V gene TRBV1 combines with J gene TRBJ2-1; the table's D call TRBD2 went unverified against the DNA. TRBV1 is deemed a pseudogene. This CDR3 spans 16 amino acids. This CDR3 reads CTSSQQRGFGHNEQFF. The DNA for the CDR3 is TGCACCAGCAGCCAACAGCGGGGGTTCGGACACAATGAGCAGTTCTTC.

This clone was found once. The chain has TRBV5-1 and TRBJ2-2, with a weak D call TRBD2 (6 bases). There are 15 residues in the CDR3. Germline V gene sequence: CDR1 SGHRS, CDR2 YFSETQ. The V and J ends lost 2 bases and 4 bases respectively, with 12 bases between them. The CDR3 is CASSFDQGGTGELFF. The DNA of the CDR3 is TGCGCCAGCAGCTTCGACCAGGGAGGCACCGGGGAGCTGTTTTTT. Variable domain in full (rest from reference TRBV5-1 and TRBJ2-2): KAGVTQTPRYLIKTRGQQVTLSCSPISGHRSVSWYQQTPGQGLQFLFEYFSETQRNKGNFPGRFSGRQFSNSRSEMNVSTLELGDSALYLCASSFDQGGTGELFFGEGSRLTVL.

V is TRBV20-1 and J is TRBJ2-1, with D hard to call. This CDR3 has 11 amino acids. In germline, CDR1 is DFQATT, CDR2 SNEGSKA (reference sequence). Trimming shortened V by 1 base and J by 9 bases, and 7 bases separated the two germline ends. The DNA for the CDR3 is TGCAGTGCTAGAGGGAGTGGTGAGCAGTTCTTC. Translated, it gives CSARGSGEQFF.

The CDR3 is CASSRSRGEDRGSGNTIYF. The CDR3 coding sequence is TGTGCCAGCAGCCGAAGCCGTGGAGAGGACAGGGGATCTGGAAACACCATATATTTT. The chain couples TRBV7-6 to TRBJ1-3; 9 bases agree with TRBD1. The V segment lost 5 bases and the J segment 1 base; nucleotides outside the gene matches: 15. CDR1 and CDR2 (germline): SGHVS, FNYEAQ. The CDR3 spans 19 residues.

The rearrangement joins TRBV4-2 to TRBJ2-3; D perhaps matches TRBD1 (6 bases). This CDR3 is built from 17 residues. Trimming shortened V by 0 bases and J by 1 base, and 14 bases separated the two germline ends. The germline V gene encodes CDR1 LGHNA and CDR2 YNFKEQ. In nucleotides, the CDR3 is TGTGCCAGCAGCCAAGACCTCGGGACAAGACGCACAGATACGCAGTATTTT. It encodes CASSQDLGTRRTDTQYF.